This T cell receptor (beta chain) was profiled in a study of vaccination and CD4 T cells after COVID-19 (dated by TCRdb to between 2020 and 2023). Some background on the complete study: SARS-CoV-2 positivity had been established in the convalescent patients by nasal swab PCR, and mild disease was recorded in several of these patients and severe disease in one. In under 13 COVID-19 convalescent patients and a handful of infection-naive healthy vaccine recipients, researchers compared the spike-specific CD4+ TCR repertoire from before mRNA vaccination with the repertoire from after. Each participant got two doses of either the Pfizer-BioNTech BNT162b2 vaccine (n=8) or the Moderna mRNA-1273 vaccine (n=2). The convalescent cohort included six males and four females, with two Hispanic individuals, seven Caucasians, two Asians and one multiracial person. Post-COVID blood samples from convalescent patients were collected a median of approximately 100 days after diagnosis, with a range of 35 to 161 days. A few convalescent patients gave samples both early after vaccination (day 14) and late after vaccination (days 161 to 241). Post-vaccine blood samples were obtained a median of approximately 74 days after the second vaccine dose, with a range of about 12 to 241 days.

Trimming costs V 0 bases and J 0 bases, and their ends lie 10 bases apart. The germline V gene (reference sequence) yields MNHEY for CDR1 and SMNVEV for CDR2. Taken from cysteine to phenylalanine, the CDR3 has 16 residues. The kept DNA is CDR3 alone, 48 bases in frame from the first base. What the time point label conveys for this sample: late sampling 161 to 241 days after vaccination in a few convalescent patients. The convalescent patients' positive SARS-CoV-2 PCR tests were from March to December 2020, which was before the Alpha, Beta and Delta variants emerged in the United States. Ficoll-Paque Plus gradient centrifugation was used to isolate PBMCs from whole blood, and the isolated PBMCs were then either used fresh or cryopreserved at -140C. In the case of this clonotype: Which antigen it targets is not known. Per-nucleotide qualities are absent, and no much larger clonotype sits a single base away.

Study-level results and caveats: The median number of SARS-CoV-2-reactive clonotypes rose from around 22 after infection to roughly 38 after vaccination, but the change was not significant. In convalescent patients, a median approximately 89% of post-vaccine SARS-CoV-2-reactive clones were detected only after vaccination, suggesting vaccine-specific priming. Of the vaccine-specific clones found in convalescent patients, nearly all (304 of 307) were mono-reactive for SARS-CoV-2 spike instead of being cross-reactive with common cold coronaviruses. Only a relatively small number of convalescent patients were included in the study, and early timepoints following natural infection were not analyzed.

Receptor libraries were prepared by PCR. The sample was run on an Illumina iSeq 100. From the authors' description of their analysis: Non-productive sequences were removed, and CDR3s that did not start with C, did not end with F or W, or were shorter than 7 amino acids were discarded. Similarity between CDR3 sequences was evaluated in R version 3.6.1 using Levenshtein distances (stringdist) and unrooted phylogenetic trees (ape). TCRdb reanalyzed the raw reads on its own, using fastp at Q25 for trimming and MiXCR for clone calling, and kept in-frame beta chains. CDR3 protein duplicates are merged, each entry listing the most common genes and DNA. In this record, the V and J calls reflect TCRdb's handling and not the investigators' own analysis. This sample gives 28,000 or so distinct CDR3 sequences in total; roughly 45% of them show up just once. The ten largest clones take up more than 5% of the sample.

The sequences come from CD4+ T cells from blood, collected about 7 months after SARS-CoV-2 vaccination. The rearrangement combines TRBV27 with TRBJ2-3, with a tentative D gene TRBD2 over 5 matching bases. This TCR was sampled from a human donor who had recovered from COVID-19. The CDR3 loop reads CASSLSWEWSTDTQYF. The DNA sequence is given as TGTGCCAGCAGTTTATCGTGGGAGTGGAGCACAGATACGCAGTATTTT.